The present TCR beta chain was sequenced within a study of cytomegalovirus exposure and HLA in healthy donors. 13 Jbeta primers and 60 Vbeta primers were used for the PCR. Sequenced by immunoSEQ multiplex PCR; TCRdb stores in-frame clones only, minus some. This table holds around 180,000 clones, 65% to 75% found once. The CDR3 consists of 18 residues. J gave up 5 bases and V 3 bases, and 13 bases lay outside the gene matches. Germline values: CDR1 MDHEN, CDR2 SYDVKM. Sequencing was carried out using PBMCs. The clonotype originates from a girl aged 5 to 17 in good health and CMV-seronegative. The V gene is TRBV28, the J gene TRBJ1-5; 10 bases agree with TRBD1. The CDR3 nucleotides read TGTGCCAGCAGTTTGGACCGAGCCGGGACAGGGGCTTATCAGCCCCAGCATTTT. Protein: CASSLDRAGTGAYQPQHF.